The entry below gives a single T cell receptor (beta chain) sequence along with its context. This specimen belongs to a study of control samples from healthy donors and cancer patients. Profiled with immunoSEQ multiplex PCR; TCRdb holds only in-frame clones, not every one. Of about 28,000 clones listed, around 92% are singletons. The sample consisted of PBMCs. The receptor was derived from a man aged 45-60 years with lung cancer.

The CDR3 DNA sequence: TGCAGCGTTGGACAGGGGGGCGACACCGGGGAGCTGTTTTTT. Protein product: CSVGQGGDTGELFF. This rearrangement joins TRBV29-1 to TRBJ2-2; 9 nucleotides agree with TRBD1. The CDR3 totals 14 residues. Unmatched junction bases numbered 3, after V lost 4 bases and J lost 3 bases. The germline V gene has CDR1 SQVTM and CDR2 ANQGSEA.